Presented here are 13 T cell receptor beta chains from one specimen sequenced in a study of cytomegalovirus exposure and HLA in healthy donors. The PCR had 60 Vbeta and 13 Jbeta primers. TCRdb's table, derived via immunoSEQ multiplex PCR, lists solely in-frame clones and lacks some. Of fewer than 90,000 clones listed, approximately 78% are singletons. Specimen: PBMCs. The receptors were sampled from a human donor in good health.

This chain links TRBV18 with TRBJ2-1, with 7 bases matching TRBD1. In germline, CDR1 is KGHSH, CDR2 LQKENI. This CDR3 region has 15 residues. After removal of 4 bases from V and 5 bases from J, the junction contained 8 bases not matched to a gene. CDR3 sequence: CASSHDRDSHNEQFF. CDR3 bases: TGTGCCAGCTCACACGACAGGGATAGCCACAATGAGCAGTTCTTC.

The V call is TRBV29-1, the J call TRBJ1-1; D is unclear. V lost 0 bases and J lost 4, with 9 bases in between. The CDR3 is 13 amino acids. Germline lookup yields CDR1 SQVTM and CDR2 ANQGSEA. CDR3 sequence: CSVEDTVTTEAFF. CDR3 DNA: TGCAGCGTTGAAGACACAGTGACCACTGAAGCTTTCTTT.

The V call is TRBV7-9, the J call TRBJ2-5; no firm D call. The CDR3 has 13 amino acids. Germline V gene sequence: CDR1 SEHNR, CDR2 FQNEAQ (reference sequence). Trimming removed 5 bases from V and 7 bases from J, with 14 bases in between. The CDR3 here is CASSPQAGWTQYF. In nucleotides, the CDR3 is TGTGCCAGCAGCCCCCAGGCTGGGTGGACCCAGTACTTC.

The V call is TRBV10-1, the J call TRBJ2-3; D might be TRBD1 (5 bases). The V end lost 2 bases, the J end lost 0 bases, and 12 bases lay between the germline ends. Germline V gene data show CDR1 as WNHNN and CDR2 as SYGVQD (reference sequence). This CDR3 has 16 amino acids. Here the CDR3 DNA reads TGCGCCAGCAGTGAGGGGGCCGCAGGGAGCACAGATACGCAGTATTTT. Amino acids: CASSEGAAGSTDTQYF.

The chain combines TRBV11-3 with TRBJ2-7; tentatively, D is TRBD2 (6 bases). The germline CDR1 and CDR2 sequences are SGHNT and YENEEA. V gave up 1 base and J gave up 3 bases, with 10 bases separating them. The CDR3 consists of 14 residues. The CDR3 here is CASSLGTGGYEQYF. DNA of the CDR3: TGTGCCAGCAGCTTAGGGACCGGGGGCTACGAGCAGTACTTC.

The chain combines TRBV7-8 with TRBJ1-5; 9 bases match TRBD1. CDR1 is SGHVS, CDR2 FQNEAQ, per germline. The CDR3 runs to 14 residues. The V and J ends lost 4 bases and 7 bases, in that order; junction bases with no gene match: 5. The CDR3 DNA reads TGTGCCAGCAGCTCAGGACAGGGGTGGCAGCCCCAGCATTTT. Residues: CASSSGQGWQPQHF.

This clone has more than one count but fewer than ten. The genes are TRBV10-2 and TRBJ2-7, with 7 bases identical to TRBD2. The CDR3 runs 13 residues. Germline V lookup: CDR1 WSHSY, CDR2 SAAADI. V was clipped by 6 bases and J by 2 bases; unmatched bases: 4. The CDR3 reads CASSQRGTYEQYF. For the CDR3, the DNA is TGCGCCAGCAGCCAGCGGGGTACCTACGAGCAGTACTTC.

The J gene is TRBJ1-5, the V gene TRBV6-5; 9 bases fit TRBD1. The V gene end was trimmed by 6 bases and the J gene end by 6 bases; junction bases not matched to a gene: 3. The CDR3 spans 13 residues. From germline, CDR1 is MNHEY and CDR2 SVGAGI. CDR3 sequence reads: CASRTGGSQPQHF. The CDR3 DNA reads as TGTGCCAGCAGAACAGGGGGCAGTCAGCCCCAGCATTTT.

This rearrangement joins TRBV6-5 to TRBJ1-6; TRBD1 aligns across 7 bases. CDR1 is MNHEY, CDR2 SVGAGI, per germline. V trimming: 7 bases; J trimming: 7 bases; junction bases outside the gene matches: 7. This CDR3 has 14 residues. As DNA, the CDR3 is TGTGCCAGCAAAAAGGGGGCAGCAAATTCACCCCTCCACTTT. As protein: CASKKGAANSPLHF.

The chain is built from TRBV6-4 and TRBJ2-1, with 7 bases fitting TRBD1. Germline V gene lookup returns CDR1 MRHNA and CDR2 SNTAGT. There are 14 residues in the CDR3. V dropped 3 bases and J dropped 3; count of bases not matched to a gene: 2. CDR3 residues: CASSEGTVYNEQFF. The CDR3 nucleotides are TGTGCCAGCAGTGAAGGGACAGTCTACAATGAGCAGTTCTTC.

The genes are TRBV7-3 and TRBJ2-1, with D unclear. V shed 5 bases and J shed 2 bases, with 13 bases lying between them. There are 15 residues in the CDR3. Germline CDR1 reads SGHTA; CDR2 reads FQGTGA. The CDR3, as DNA: TGTGCCAGCAGCCGTACCGAAGCCACCTACAATGAGCAGTTCTTC. This translates into CASSRTEATYNEQFF. Filled out from reference TRBV7-3 and TRBJ2-1, the complete variable domain reads GAGVSQTPSNKVTEKGKYVELRCDPISGHTALYWYRQSLGQGPEFLIYFQGTGAADDSGLPNDRFFAVRPEGSVSTLKIQRTERGDSAVYLCASSRTEATYNEQFFGPGTRLTVL.

The gene calls are TRBV7-9 and TRBJ2-1; TRBD1 matches 7 bases. The germline gives CDR1 SEHNR, CDR2 FQNEAQ (reference sequence). The CDR3 is 15 residues long. J was trimmed by 6 bases and V by 1 base; bases with no gene match: 6. CDR3 bases: TGTGCCAGCAGCTTAGTGGCTCACAGGGGCAATGAGCAGTTCTTC. Residues: CASSLVAHRGNEQFF.

V usage is TRBV29-1 and J usage is TRBJ1-1; perhaps TRBD1 as D (5 bases). This CDR3 has 13 amino acids. V gave up 3 bases and J gave up 4 bases, with 12 bases separating them. Germline loops: CDR1 SQVTM, CDR2 ANQGSEA. The CDR3 sequence is CSVDSQGGTEAFF. The CDR3 DNA reads TGCAGCGTTGATAGTCAGGGAGGCACTGAAGCTTTCTTT.